These T cell receptor beta chains were read from a single sample in a study of regulatory T cells in long-lasting Graves disease. TCRdb re-called the multiplex PCR reads through MiXCR, storing one row per CDR3 protein. The sample lists almost 350,000 distinct CDR3 sequences, about 20% occurring once. Material: peripheral blood mononuclear cells (PBMCs), obtained when the disease was refractory, from a patient treated with antithyroid drugs. All receptors derive from a female donor with Graves disease. Each CDR3 is given with its conserved first and last residue. The D gene is left open where the match is weak. Clone size is given for some rows only: seen once, a few or many times, or a class if the clone is expanded.

cdr3_nt cdr3_aa v_call d_call clone_size j_call
TGTGCCTGGAGTGAGATCTCTATCACAGATACGCAGTATTTT CAWSEISITDTQYF TRBV30 - - TRBJ2-3
TGTGCCACCAGTGTGGGACAAAGCAATCAGCCCCAGCATTTT CATSVGQSNQPQHF TRBV24-1 - many TRBJ1-5
TGCAGCGTTCAACAGGGGGGTCTCGGAGATACGCAGTATTTT CSVQQGGLGDTQYF TRBV29-1 TRBD1 - TRBJ2-3
TGTGCCAGCAGTTACTCGATTAGGGGGGGGGAGGATCAGCCCCAGCATTTT CASSYSIRGGEDQPQHF TRBV6-5 - - TRBJ1-5
TGTGCCAGCAGTGAAGCAGGTAGTTATGGCTACACCTTC CASSEAGSYGYTF TRBV2 - many TRBJ1-2
TGCAGTGCTTTGCAGGGGAACTATGGCTACACCTTC CSALQGNYGYTF TRBV20-1 - - TRBJ1-2
TGTGCCAGCGTTACTCCCGGGGGGTCCGATGGCTACACCTTC CASVTPGGSDGYTF TRBV28 - many TRBJ1-2
TGTGCCAGCAGGGACCGGGACGACGCTGGCTGCACCTTC CASRDRDDAGCTF TRBV9 - - TRBJ1-2
TGTGCCAGCAGTTTAGACGTAAGGAGCTATGGCTACACCTTC CASSLDVRSYGYTF TRBV12-3/TRBV12-4 - many TRBJ1-2
TGTGCCACCAGTGACCGACAGCAGAGAGCTTTCTTT CATSDRQQRAFF TRBV24-1 - - TRBJ1-1
TGCGCCAGCAGCCAATCCAGCGGCGACTACGAGCAGTACTTC CASSQSSGDYEQYF TRBV4-1 - - TRBJ2-7
TGCGGTGCTAGAGAGGGGAGCTCCTATAATTCACCCCTCCACTTT CGAREGSSYNSPLHF TRBV20-1 - - TRBJ1-6
TGTGCCACCAGCACAAAACAGGGGGCGAACACTGAAGCTTTCTTT CATSTKQGANTEAFF TRBV15 TRBD1 few TRBJ1-1
TGTGCCTGGAACCTGGACAGGACGCGAGGGCAGTACTTC CAWNLDRTRGQYF TRBV30 TRBD1 - TRBJ2-7
TGTGCCAGCAGCCGCTCCAGTTTCGCCCTCCACTTT CASSRSSFALHF TRBV7-9 - - TRBJ1-6
TGCAGTGCTAGCGCATCACTAGCGGGGGGGGACCTTACCGGGGAGCTGTTTTTT CSASASLAGGDLTGELFF TRBV20-1 TRBD2 - TRBJ2-2
TGTGCCAGCAGCCAGCGGGGGCGTAGCAATCAGCCCCAGCATTTT CASSQRGRSNQPQHF TRBV7-6 - - TRBJ1-5
TGTGCCAACGGGGGGGCCCCCCAAGAGACCCAGTACTTC CANGGAPQETQYF TRBV6-1 TRBD2 many TRBJ2-5
TGTGCCAGCAGCTGGGGACTGGGGATGAACACTGAAGCTTTCTTT CASSWGLGMNTEAFF TRBV11-2 - - TRBJ1-1
TGTGCCAGCAGCGAAGGAACGGGAGAACTGAACACTGAAGCTTTCTTT CASSEGTGELNTEAFF TRBV7-9 - - TRBJ1-1
TGTGCCAGTAGCCCACAGGGGCGCCCGCAAGGAAGGGAAAAACTGTTTTTT CASSPQGRPQGREKLFF TRBV19 TRBD1 few TRBJ1-4
TGTGCCAGCAGTTCCTCGACAGGGTGGGAGACCCAGTACTTC CASSSSTGWETQYF TRBV27 TRBD1 - TRBJ2-5
TGTGCCAGCAGCCAAGAGGCTTATCCGAACACTGAAGCTTTCTTT CASSQEAYPNTEAFF TRBV3-1 - few TRBJ1-1
TGTGCCAGCAGTGTAAGACAGGGGGATAATTCACCCCTCCACTTT CASSVRQGDNSPLHF TRBV27 TRBD1 many TRBJ1-6
TGTGCCAGCAGTCCCCCTCGGACAGGACTTTACTACGAGCAGTACTTC CASSPPRTGLYYEQYF TRBV12-3/TRBV12-4 TRBD1 many TRBJ2-7
TGTGCCAGCAGTGAGGGCGGGTCACGTCGGGGAGATACGCAGTATTTT CASSEGGSRRGDTQYF TRBV2 - - TRBJ2-3
TGTGCCACCAGCGAGCCAGGGTTTGGCTACACCTTC CATSEPGFGYTF TRBV15 - many TRBJ1-2
TGTGCCAGCAGTGAGGACAGGGATTATGAAAAACTGTTTTTT CASSEDRDYEKLFF TRBV6-2/TRBV6-3 TRBD1 many TRBJ1-4
TGCGCCAGCAGCCCGGGCCTGAGACAGCCCTCCTATGGCTACACCTTC CASSPGLRQPSYGYTF TRBV5-1 - few TRBJ1-2
TGTGCCAGCAGTACCGGGACAGGGAACCGGGAACTGTTTTTT CASSTGTGNRELFF TRBV28 TRBD1 once TRBJ1-4
TGTGCCATCAGCAGGGGGCGCTACTATGGCTACACCTTC CAISRGRYYGYTF TRBV10-3 TRBD1 - TRBJ1-2
TGCAGTGCTAGAGATATGAAGGTTAAGAATGGCTACACCTTC CSARDMKVKNGYTF TRBV20-1 - many TRBJ1-2
TGCAGCGTTCCGGGACAAGGGACGAAGGGGACCCAGTACTTC CSVPGQGTKGTQYF TRBV29-1 - many TRBJ2-5
TGCGCCAGCAGCCAACCAGAGGGGACTGTCTATGGCTACACCTTC CASSQPEGTVYGYTF TRBV4-1 - - TRBJ1-2
TGTGCCAGCAGTTTATCAGGGGCTGCCCAAACTGGGGCCAACGTCCTGACTTTC CASSLSGAAQTGANVLTF TRBV28 - many TRBJ2-6
TGTGCCATCGGAGGACAGGGGGTCTACGAGCAGTACTTC CAIGGQGVYEQYF TRBV2 TRBD1 once TRBJ2-7